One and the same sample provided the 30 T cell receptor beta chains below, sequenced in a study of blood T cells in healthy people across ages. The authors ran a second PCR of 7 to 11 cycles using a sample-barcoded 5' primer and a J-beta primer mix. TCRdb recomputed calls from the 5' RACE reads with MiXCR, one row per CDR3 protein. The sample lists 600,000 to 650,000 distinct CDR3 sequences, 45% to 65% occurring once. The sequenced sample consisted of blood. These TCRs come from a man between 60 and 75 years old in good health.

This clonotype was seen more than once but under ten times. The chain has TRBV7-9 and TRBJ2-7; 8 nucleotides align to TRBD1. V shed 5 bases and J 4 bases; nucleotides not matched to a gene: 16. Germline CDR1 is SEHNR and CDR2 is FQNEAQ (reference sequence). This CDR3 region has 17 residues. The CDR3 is CASSVGQGRLGVYEQYF. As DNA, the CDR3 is TGTGCCAGCAGCGTCGGACAGGGCCGCCTTGGGGTATACGAGCAGTACTTC.

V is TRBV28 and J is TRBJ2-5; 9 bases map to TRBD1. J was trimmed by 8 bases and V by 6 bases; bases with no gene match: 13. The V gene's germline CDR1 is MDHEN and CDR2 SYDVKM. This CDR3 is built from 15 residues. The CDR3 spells CASRGPGQGAQTQYF. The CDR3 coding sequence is TGTGCCAGCAGGGGGCCGGGACAGGGTGCCCAAACCCAGTACTTC.

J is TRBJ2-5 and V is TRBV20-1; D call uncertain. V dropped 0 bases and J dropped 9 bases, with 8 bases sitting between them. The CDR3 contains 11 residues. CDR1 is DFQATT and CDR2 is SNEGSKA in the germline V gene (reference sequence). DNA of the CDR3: TGCAGTGCTAGAGATAGGGCTTCCCAGTACTTC. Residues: CSARDRASQYF.

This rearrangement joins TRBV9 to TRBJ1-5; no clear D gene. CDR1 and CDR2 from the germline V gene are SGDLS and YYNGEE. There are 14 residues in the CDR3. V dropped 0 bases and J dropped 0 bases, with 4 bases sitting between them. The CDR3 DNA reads TGTGCCAGCAGCGTAGGCCATAGCAATCAGCCCCAGCATTTT. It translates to CASSVGHSNQPQHF.

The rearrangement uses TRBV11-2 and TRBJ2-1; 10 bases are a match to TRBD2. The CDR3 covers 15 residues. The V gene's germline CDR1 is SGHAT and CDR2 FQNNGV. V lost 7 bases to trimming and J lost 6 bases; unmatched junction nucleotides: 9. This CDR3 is CASTPLAGASNEQFF. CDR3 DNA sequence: TGTGCCAGCACCCCTCTAGCGGGGGCCAGCAATGAGCAGTTCTTC.

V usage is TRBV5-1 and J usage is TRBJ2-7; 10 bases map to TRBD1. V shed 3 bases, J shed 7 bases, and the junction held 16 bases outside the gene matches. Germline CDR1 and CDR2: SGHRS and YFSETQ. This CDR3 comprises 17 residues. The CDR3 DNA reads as TGCGCCAGCAGCTCCCGACCCGGGACAGGGGCCTACAATGAGCAGTACTTC. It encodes CASSSRPGTGAYNEQYF.

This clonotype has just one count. This CDR3 is CASSVSGNMRQDIEQYF. In nucleotides, the CDR3 is TGTGCCAGCAGCGTAAGTGGAAACATGCGACAAGATATTGAGCAGTACTTC. The rearrangement links TRBV9 to TRBJ2-5; D uncertain. This CDR3 has 17 residues. CDR1 and CDR2 (germline): SGDLS, YYNGEE. V lost 1 base to trimming and J lost 11 bases, with 27 bases between them.

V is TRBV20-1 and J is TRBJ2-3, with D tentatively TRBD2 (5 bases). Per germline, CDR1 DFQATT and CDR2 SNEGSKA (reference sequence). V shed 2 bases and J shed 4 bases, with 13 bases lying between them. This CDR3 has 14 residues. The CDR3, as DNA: TGCAGTGCTAGAATCCAGCGGACCTCAGATACGCAGTATTTT. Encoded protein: CSARIQRTSDTQYF.

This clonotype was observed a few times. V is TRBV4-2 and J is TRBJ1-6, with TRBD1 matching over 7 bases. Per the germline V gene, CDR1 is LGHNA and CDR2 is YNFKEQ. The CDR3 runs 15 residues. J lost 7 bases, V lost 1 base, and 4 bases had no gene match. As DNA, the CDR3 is TGTGCCAGCAGCCAAGCAACAGGGGTGAATTCACCCCTCCACTTT. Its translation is CASSQATGVNSPLHF.

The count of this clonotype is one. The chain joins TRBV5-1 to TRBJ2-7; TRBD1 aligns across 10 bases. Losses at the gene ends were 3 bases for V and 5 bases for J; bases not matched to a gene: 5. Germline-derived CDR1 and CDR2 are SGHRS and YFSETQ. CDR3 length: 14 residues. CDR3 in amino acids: CASSSGQGFHEQYF. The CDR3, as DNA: TGCGCCAGCAGCTCGGGACAGGGGTTCCACGAGCAGTACTTC.

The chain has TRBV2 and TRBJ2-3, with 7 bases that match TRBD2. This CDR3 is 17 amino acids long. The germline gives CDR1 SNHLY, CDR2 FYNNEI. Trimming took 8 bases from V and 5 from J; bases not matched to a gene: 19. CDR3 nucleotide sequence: TGTGCCAGCGCCGGCCCAAGCGGGGTCTCCAAGGGAGATACGCAGTATTTT. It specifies CASAGPSGVSKGDTQYF. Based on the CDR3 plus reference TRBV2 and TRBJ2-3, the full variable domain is EPEVTQTPSHQVTQMGQEVILRCVPISNHLYFYWYRQILGQKVEFLVSFYNNEISEKSEIFDDQFSVERPDGSNFTLKIRSTKLEDSAMYFCASAGPSGVSKGDTQYFGPGTRLTVL.

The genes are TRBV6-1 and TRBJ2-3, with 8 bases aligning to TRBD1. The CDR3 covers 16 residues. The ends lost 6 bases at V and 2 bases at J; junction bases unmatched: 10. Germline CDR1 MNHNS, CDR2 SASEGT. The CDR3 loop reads CASSQEDRAYTDTQYF. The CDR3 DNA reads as TGTGCCAGCAGCCAAGAGGACAGGGCTTACACAGATACGCAGTATTTT.

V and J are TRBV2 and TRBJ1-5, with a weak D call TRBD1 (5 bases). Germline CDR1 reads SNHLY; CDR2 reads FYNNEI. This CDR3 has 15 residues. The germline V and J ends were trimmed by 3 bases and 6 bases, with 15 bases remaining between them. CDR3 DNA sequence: TGTGCCAGCAGTGACGTTGGCAGGGTGGTTCAGCCCCAGCATTTT. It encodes CASSDVGRVVQPQHF. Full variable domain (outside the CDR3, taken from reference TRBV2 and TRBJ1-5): EPEVTQTPSHQVTQMGQEVILRCVPISNHLYFYWYRQILGQKVEFLVSFYNNEISEKSEIFDDQFSVERPDGSNFTLKIRSTKLEDSAMYFCASSDVGRVVQPQHFGDGTRLSIL.

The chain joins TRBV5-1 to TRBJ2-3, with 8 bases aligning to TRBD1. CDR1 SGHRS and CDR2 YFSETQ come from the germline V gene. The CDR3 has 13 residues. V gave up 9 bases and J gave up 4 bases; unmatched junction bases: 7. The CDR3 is CATSQGAADTQYF. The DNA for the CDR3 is TGCGCCACCTCCCAGGGGGCCGCAGATACGCAGTATTTT. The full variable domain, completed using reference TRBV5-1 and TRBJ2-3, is KAGVTQTPRYLIKTRGQQVTLSCSPISGHRSVSWYQQTPGQGLQFLFEYFSETQRNKGNFPGRFSGRQFSNSRSEMNVSTLELGDSALYLCATSQGAADTQYFGPGTRLTVL.

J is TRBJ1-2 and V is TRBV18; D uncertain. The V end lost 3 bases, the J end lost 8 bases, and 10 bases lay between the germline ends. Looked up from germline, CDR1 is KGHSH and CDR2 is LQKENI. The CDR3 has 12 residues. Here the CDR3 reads CASSPRSGGYTF. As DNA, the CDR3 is TGTGCCAGCTCACCCCGGTCTGGAGGCTACACCTTC.

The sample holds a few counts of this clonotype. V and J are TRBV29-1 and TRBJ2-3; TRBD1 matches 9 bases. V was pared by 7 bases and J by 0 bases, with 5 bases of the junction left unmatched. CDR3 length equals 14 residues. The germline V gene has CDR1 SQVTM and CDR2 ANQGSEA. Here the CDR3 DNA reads TGCAGCGGGGGGACAGGGCTCAGCACAGATACGCAGTATTTT. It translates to CSGGTGLSTDTQYF.

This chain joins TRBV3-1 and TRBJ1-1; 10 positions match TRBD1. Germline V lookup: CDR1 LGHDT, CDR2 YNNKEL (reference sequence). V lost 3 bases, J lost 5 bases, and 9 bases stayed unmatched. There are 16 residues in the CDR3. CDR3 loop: CASSHPGQGSKTEAFF. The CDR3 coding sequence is TGTGCCAGCAGCCACCCGGGACAGGGGTCAAAAACTGAAGCTTTCTTT.

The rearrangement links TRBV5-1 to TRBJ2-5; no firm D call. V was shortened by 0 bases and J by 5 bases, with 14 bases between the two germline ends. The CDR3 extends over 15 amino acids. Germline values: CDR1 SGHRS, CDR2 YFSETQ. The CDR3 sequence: CASSLGAPDGETQYF. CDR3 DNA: TGCGCCAGCAGCTTGGGGGCACCTGACGGGGAGACCCAGTACTTC.

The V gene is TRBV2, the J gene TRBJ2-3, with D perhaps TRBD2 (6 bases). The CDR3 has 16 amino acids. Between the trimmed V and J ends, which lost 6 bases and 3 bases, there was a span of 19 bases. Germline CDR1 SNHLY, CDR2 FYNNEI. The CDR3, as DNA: TGTGCCAGCAGAGCTATCAGGGACTCACTGACAGATACGCAGTATTTT. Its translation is CASRAIRDSLTDTQYF.

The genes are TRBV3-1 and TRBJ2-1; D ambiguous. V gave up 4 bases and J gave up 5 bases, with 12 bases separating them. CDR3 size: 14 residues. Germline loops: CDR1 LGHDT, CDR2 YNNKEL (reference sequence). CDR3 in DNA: TGTGCCAGCAGCCTCCGGGTCCAGGACAATGAGCAGTTCTTC. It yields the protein CASSLRVQDNEQFF.

The CDR3 nucleotides read TGCAGTGCTAGAGTGGTGGGCAATGAGCAGTTCTTC. Its protein product is CSARVVGNEQFF. The chain uses TRBV20-1 and TRBJ2-1; no clear D gene. Germline V lookup: CDR1 DFQATT, CDR2 SNEGSKA (reference sequence). The ends were cut back, 1 base at V and 6 bases at J, with 7 bases in the middle. The CDR3 contains 12 residues.

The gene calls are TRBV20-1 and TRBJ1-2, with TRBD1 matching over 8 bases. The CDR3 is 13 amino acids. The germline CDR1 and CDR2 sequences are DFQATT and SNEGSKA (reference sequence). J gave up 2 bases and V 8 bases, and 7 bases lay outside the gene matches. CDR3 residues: CSPHRGANYGYTF. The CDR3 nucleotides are TGCAGTCCTCACAGGGGGGCCAACTATGGCTACACCTTC.

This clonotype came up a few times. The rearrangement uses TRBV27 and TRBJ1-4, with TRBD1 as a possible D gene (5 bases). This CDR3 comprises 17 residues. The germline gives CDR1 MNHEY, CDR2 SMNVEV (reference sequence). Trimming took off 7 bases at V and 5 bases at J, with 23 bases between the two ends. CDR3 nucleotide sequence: TGTGCCAGCAAAAGTTGGGCGGGAACCTCAGGGAATGAAAAACTGTTTTTT. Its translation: CASKSWAGTSGNEKLFF.

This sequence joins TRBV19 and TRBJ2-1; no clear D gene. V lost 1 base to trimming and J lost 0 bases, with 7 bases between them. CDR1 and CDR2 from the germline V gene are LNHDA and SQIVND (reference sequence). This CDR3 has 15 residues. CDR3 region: CASSIARASYNEQFF. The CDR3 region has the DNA TGTGCCAGTAGTATAGCTAGGGCCTCCTACAATGAGCAGTTCTTC.

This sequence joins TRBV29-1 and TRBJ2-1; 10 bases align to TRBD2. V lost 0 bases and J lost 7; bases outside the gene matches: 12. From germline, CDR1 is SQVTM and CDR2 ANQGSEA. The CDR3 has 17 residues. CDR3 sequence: CSVEEFSGGTRPNEQFF. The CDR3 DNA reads TGCAGCGTTGAAGAGTTTAGCGGGGGGACCAGGCCTAATGAGCAGTTCTTC.

This CDR3 is CSARDLGGQYF. CDR3 bases: TGCAGTGCTAGAGATCTAGGGGGCCAGTACTTC. The rearrangement uses TRBV20-1 and TRBJ2-4; 7 nucleotides agree with TRBD1. Per the germline V gene, CDR1 is DFQATT and CDR2 is SNEGSKA (reference sequence). Losses at the gene ends were 0 bases for V and 13 bases for J; bases not matched to a gene: 3. The CDR3 has 11 amino acids.

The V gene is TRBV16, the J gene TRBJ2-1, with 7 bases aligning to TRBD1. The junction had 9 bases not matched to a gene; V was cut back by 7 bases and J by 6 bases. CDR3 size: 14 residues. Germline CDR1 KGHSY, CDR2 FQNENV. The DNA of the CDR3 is TGTGCCAGCATCCAGCGACAGGGTTTCAATGAGCAGTTCTTC. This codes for CASIQRQGFNEQFF.

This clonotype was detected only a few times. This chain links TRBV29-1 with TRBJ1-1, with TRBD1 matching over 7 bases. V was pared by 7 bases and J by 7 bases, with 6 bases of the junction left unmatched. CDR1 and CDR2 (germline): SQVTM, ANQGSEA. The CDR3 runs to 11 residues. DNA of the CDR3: TGCAGCGCCGGGACAGCGAGTGAAGCTTTCTTT. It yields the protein CSAGTASEAFF.

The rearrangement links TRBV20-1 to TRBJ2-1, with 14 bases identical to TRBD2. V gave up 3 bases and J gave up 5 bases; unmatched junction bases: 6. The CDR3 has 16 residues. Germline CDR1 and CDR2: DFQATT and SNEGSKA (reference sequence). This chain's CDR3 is CSASGLAGGKNNEQFF. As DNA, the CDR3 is TGCAGTGCTAGCGGACTAGCGGGGGGTAAGAACAATGAGCAGTTCTTC.

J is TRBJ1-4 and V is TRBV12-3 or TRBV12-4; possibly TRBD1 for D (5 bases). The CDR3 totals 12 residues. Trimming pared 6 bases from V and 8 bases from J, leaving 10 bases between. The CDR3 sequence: CASSGTWEKLFF. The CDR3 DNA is TGTGCCAGCAGCGGGACTTGGGAAAAACTGTTTTTT.